This passage covers 11 T cell receptor beta chains from one sample sequenced in a study of blood T cell repertoires in COVID-19. Only in-frame clones appear in the TCRdb table, and some are missing; sequencing was by immunoSEQ multiplex PCR. This sample has about 170,000 clones, with over 85% found just once. The sequencing sample was made of peripheral blood. The source of these receptors is a woman between 45 and 60 years old with acute or convalescent COVID-19.

The chain links TRBV30 to TRBJ1-2; D unresolved. Germline CDR1 GTSNPN, CDR2 SVGIG (reference sequence). The V and J ends lost 0 bases and 6 bases respectively, with 11 bases between them. The CDR3 runs 13 residues. The CDR3 DNA follows: TGTGCCTGGAGTGTACGGAGGGCGGATGGCTACACCTTC. Its translation: CAWSVRRADGYTF.

The V and J genes are TRBV4-1 and TRBJ2-7; possibly TRBD1 for D (5 bases). Deletions cut 4 bases from V and 2 bases from J, with 15 bases between. The germline V gene encodes CDR1 MGHRA and CDR2 YSYEKL. The CDR3 is 15 amino acids. CDR3 bases: TGCGCCAGCAGCCGCATTGGGGCATCCCCCTACGAGCAGTACTTC. This codes for CASSRIGASPYEQYF.

The gene calls are TRBV6-2 or TRBV6-3 and TRBJ2-6, with D possibly being TRBD2 (6 bases). CDR3 length: 18 amino acids. Germline CDR1 is MNHEY and CDR2 is SVGEGT. Trimming took 4 bases from V and 3 from J, leaving 19 bases between them. This CDR3 reads CASSLRFSRGFGANVLTF. The CDR3 coding sequence is TGTGCCAGCAGTTTGAGGTTTTCTCGGGGGTTTGGGGCCAACGTCCTGACTTTC.

The chain employs TRBV3-1 (or the pseudogene TRBV3-2) and TRBJ2-7; 9 nucleotides align to TRBD1. This CDR3 region has 15 residues. Germline V gene lookup returns CDR1 LGHDT and CDR2 YNNKEL (reference sequence). V shed 5 bases, J shed 2 bases, and the junction held 7 bases outside the gene matches. The CDR3 protein is CASSGPGQGTYEQYF. The CDR3 DNA follows: TGTGCCAGCAGCGGTCCGGGACAGGGTACCTACGAGCAGTACTTC.

This chain links TRBV5-6 with TRBJ2-1, with 7 positions matching TRBD1. Trimming took 4 bases from V and 10 from J; bases not matched to a gene: 14. The CDR3 is 15 residues long. Germline V lookup: CDR1 SGHDT, CDR2 YYEEEE. As DNA, the CDR3 is TGTGCCAGCAGCCTGCCAAGGGCGACAGGGCCCGAGCAGTTCTTC. Protein: CASSLPRATGPEQFF.

The chain joins TRBV12-3 or TRBV12-4 to TRBJ1-1, with D possibly TRBD1 on 5 matching bases. The CDR3 runs to 13 residues. V lost 3 bases and J 4 bases, leaving 9 bases between the germline ends. The CDR3 region is CASSFQGPTEAFF. CDR3 in DNA: TGTGCCAGCAGTTTCCAGGGCCCCACTGAAGCTTTCTTT.

This chain links TRBV5-6 with TRBJ1-5, with 7 nucleotides matching TRBD1. J gave up 2 bases and V 3 bases, and 5 bases lay outside the gene matches. This CDR3 spans 15 amino acids. CDR1 is SGHDT and CDR2 is YYEEEE in the germline V gene. The CDR3 spells CASSYGDSRNQPQHF. The CDR3 coding sequence is TGTGCCAGCAGCTACGGGGACAGCCGCAATCAGCCCCAGCATTTT.

This clone was counted once. The chain is built from TRBV3-1 (or the pseudogene TRBV3-2) and TRBJ1-1; 7 bases match TRBD1. Germline CDR1 and CDR2: LGHDT and YNNKEL (reference sequence). CDR3 length: 11 amino acids. The V and J ends lost 6 bases and 9 bases, in that order; junction bases with no gene match: 4. The CDR3 loop is CASSEQGKAFF. The CDR3 nucleotides read TGTGCCAGCAGTGAACAGGGGAAAGCTTTCTTT.

The rearrangement joins TRBV28 to TRBJ2-7; 12 bases match TRBD2. Unmatched junction bases numbered 10, after V lost 2 bases and J lost 5 bases. The germline gives CDR1 MDHEN, CDR2 SYDVKM. The CDR3 spans 17 residues. Written as DNA, the CDR3 is TGTGCCAGCAGTTTAACCTCTCTAGCGGGAGGGCCCAACGAGCAGTACTTC. As protein: CASSLTSLAGGPNEQYF.

V gene TRBV6-2 or TRBV6-3 combines with J gene TRBJ1-2, with D possibly matching TRBD1 (5 bases). Trimming left V 2 bases short and J 8 bases short, with 12 bases between. The CDR3 runs to 13 residues. CDR1 and CDR2 from the germline V gene are MNHEY and SVGEGT. For the CDR3, the DNA is TGTGCCAGCAGTTACGACAGAATTGGGGGCTACACCTTC. It codes for CASSYDRIGGYTF.

This chain uses TRBV28 with TRBJ1-4, with D unresolved. This CDR3 is 13 amino acids long. In germline, CDR1 is MDHEN, CDR2 SYDVKM. Trimming shortened V by 7 bases and J by 8 bases, and 14 bases separated the two germline ends. In DNA, the CDR3 is TGTGCCAGCAAGGCCCCTTCGAGGGAAAAACTGTTTTTT. It codes for CASKAPSREKLFF.